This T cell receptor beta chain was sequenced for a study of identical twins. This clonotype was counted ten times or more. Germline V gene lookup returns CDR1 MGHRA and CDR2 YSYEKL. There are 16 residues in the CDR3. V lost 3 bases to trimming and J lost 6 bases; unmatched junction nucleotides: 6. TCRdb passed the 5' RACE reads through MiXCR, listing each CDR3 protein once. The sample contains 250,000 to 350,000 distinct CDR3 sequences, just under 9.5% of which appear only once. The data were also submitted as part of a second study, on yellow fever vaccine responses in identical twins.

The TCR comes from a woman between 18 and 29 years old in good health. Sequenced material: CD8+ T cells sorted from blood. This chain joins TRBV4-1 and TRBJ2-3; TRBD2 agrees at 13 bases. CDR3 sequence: CASSQRGTSGADTQYF. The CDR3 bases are TGCGCCAGCAGCCAGCGTGGGACTAGCGGGGCGGATACGCAGTATTTT.